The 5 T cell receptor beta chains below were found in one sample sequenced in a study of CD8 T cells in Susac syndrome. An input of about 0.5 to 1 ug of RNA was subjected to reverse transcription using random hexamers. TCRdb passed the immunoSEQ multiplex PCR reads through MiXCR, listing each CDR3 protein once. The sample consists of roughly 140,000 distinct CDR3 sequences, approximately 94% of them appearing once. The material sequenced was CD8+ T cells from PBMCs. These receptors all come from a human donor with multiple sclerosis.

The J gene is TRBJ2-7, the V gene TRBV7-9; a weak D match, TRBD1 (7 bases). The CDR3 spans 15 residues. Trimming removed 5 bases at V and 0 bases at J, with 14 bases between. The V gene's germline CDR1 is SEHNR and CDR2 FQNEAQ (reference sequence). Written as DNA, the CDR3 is TGTGCCAGCAGCCGCGGGACAGCGAACTCCTACGAGCAGTACTTC. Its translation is CASSRGTANSYEQYF.

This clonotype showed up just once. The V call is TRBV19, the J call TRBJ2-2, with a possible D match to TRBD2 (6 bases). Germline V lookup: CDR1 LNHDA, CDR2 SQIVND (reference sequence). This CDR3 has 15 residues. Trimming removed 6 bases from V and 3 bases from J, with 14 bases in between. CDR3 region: CASRLVRRDTGELFF. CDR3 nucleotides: TGTGCCAGTAGGCTGGTCCGGAGGGACACCGGGGAGCTGTTTTTT.

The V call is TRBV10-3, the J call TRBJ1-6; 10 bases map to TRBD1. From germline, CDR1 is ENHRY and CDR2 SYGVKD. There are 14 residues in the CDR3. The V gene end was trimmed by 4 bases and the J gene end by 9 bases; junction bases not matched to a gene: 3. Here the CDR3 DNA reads TGTGCCATCAGTGGTGGACAGGGGGTTTCACCCCTCCACTTT. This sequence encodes CAISGGQGVSPLHF.

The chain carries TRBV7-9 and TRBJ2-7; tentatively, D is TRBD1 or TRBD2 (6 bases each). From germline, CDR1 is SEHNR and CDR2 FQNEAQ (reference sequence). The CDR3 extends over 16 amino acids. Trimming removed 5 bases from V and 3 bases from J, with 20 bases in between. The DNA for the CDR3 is TGTGCCAGCAGCCCGGCCTTGGGGGCGGACTACTACGAGCAGTACTTC. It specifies CASSPALGADYYEQYF.

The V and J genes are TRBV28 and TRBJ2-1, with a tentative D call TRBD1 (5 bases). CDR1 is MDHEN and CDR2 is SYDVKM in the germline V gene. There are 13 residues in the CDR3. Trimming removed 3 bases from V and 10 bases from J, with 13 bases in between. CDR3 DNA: TGTGCCAGCAGTTTCATAGGGGTGACCGAGCAGTTCTTC. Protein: CASSFIGVTEQFF.